Given below is one TCR beta chain in context. It has no known antigen specificity. No much larger clone exists at a distance of one base, and base qualities are not known. The immunoSEQ Assay, a bias-controlled multiplex PCR, was used to amplify TCRbeta CDR3 regions from genomic DNA. As for the authors' bioinformatics: The number of nucleated cells in each sample was estimated from the amplification of reference gene primers within the assay. To quantify the absolute abundance of each unique TCRbeta CDR3 rearrangement, sequence reads were collapsed and filtered. For each sample, productive Simpson clonality was calculated as the square root of Simpson's diversity index over productive rearrangements. The table was pulled from immuneACCESS by TCRdb, which kept in-frame rearrangements only. Such tables lose some clones; where checked, under half of the loss comes from unresolved V genes, and the rest has no known cause. V, J and clone size reflect that table, while D and trimming were determined from the DNA. The sample table shows over 200,000 clones, and 88% are seen once. 3% to 4% of the sample is held by the ten biggest clonotypes.

The CDR3 runs 15 residues from the cysteine to the phenylalanine. Just the 45-base CDR3 DNA is kept, in frame starting at base 1. V ends up 3 bases short and J 9 bases short, with an unmatched junction base count of 8. Based on the germline V gene (reference sequence), the CDR1 and CDR2 sequences are WNHNN and SYGVQD. The data originate from a study of blood T cell repertoires in COVID-19 (TCRdb year 2020). For the study in its entirety: The collaborator samples originated in the United States, Italy and Spain and spanned the acute and convalescent phases of COVID-19. The prospective study material was composed of cDNA or gDNA derived from T cells, B-cell-depleted T cells, or PBMCs. Subjects who had been exposed to COVID-19, were actively infected with it, or had recovered from it provided the deeply sampled blood TCRbeta repertoires that made up the dataset. The repertoires were released in a freely available public database intended as a resource for research on the immune response to SARS-CoV-2. The samples were drawn from two sources: the first 160 participants of the ongoing ImmuneRACE study, and some 1,300 subjects contributed by 6 global collaborators. Nearly every sample came with metadata listing a de-identified subject ID, COVID-19 status, age in years and sex. Where available, HLA class I and class II types were obtained from metadata supplied by the sample provider rather than from assay-based typing.

The investigation overall reported the following: The amount of clinical and demographic metadata varied by source and participant and was provided uncurated.

Participants in the prospective study were enrolled through a virtual design, were aged about 18 to 100 years, and lived in approximately 25 United States geographic areas. Cohort assignment in the prospective study relied on participant-reported clinical history from a screening survey and a study questionnaire. A participant counted as exposed if, within 2 weeks of entering the study, that participant had been in contact with someone who had a PCR-confirmed or clinician-diagnosed COVID-19 case. In the prospective study, whole blood, serum and a nasopharyngeal or oropharyngeal swab were collected from each participant by mobile phlebotomists. Participants in the prospective study had the option to provide additional blood draws and questionnaires over a roughly 2-month period. Before DNA extraction, prospective study blood samples were shipped either frozen or at room temperature.

The chain uses TRBV10-1 and TRBJ2-1, and 10 junctional nucleotides match TRBD2. This receptor was taken from a woman aged 25-40 years who had been exposed to COVID-19. Sequenced material: PBMCs or T cells enriched from blood (not recorded which). This receptor has the CDR3 CASSEAGGPGGEQFF. Read as DNA, the sequence is TGCGCCAGCAGTGAAGCGGGAGGGCCGGGGGGTGAGCAGTTCTTC.